This entry describes one T cell receptor (beta chain). Its antigen is unidentified. It was with a sample-barcoded 5' primer and a J-beta primer mix that a second PCR of roughly 7 to 12 cycles was run. CDR3-containing paired-end reads numbered at least 2.5 million in each sample. MiXCR, applied by TCRdb to the 5' RACE reads, yields one record per CDR3 protein. The table lists around 1.5 million distinct CDR3 sequences, roughly 59% of them singletons. The record originates from a study of blood T cells in healthy people across ages. Individuals who donated were healthy Caucasians from Russia aged 6 to 90. Germline V gene sequence: CDR1 SNHLY, CDR2 FYNNEI. Germline trimming cut 3 bases from V and 4 bases from J; bases unmatched to any gene: 16. The CDR3 totals 18 residues. Study-level points and caveats: Unsorted PBMCs prevented conclusive naive versus antigen-experienced comparison.

Material for sequencing was blood. This TCR derives from a man aged 18 to 30 in good health. The chain joins TRBV2 to TRBJ2-7, with 9 nucleotides matching TRBD1. The DNA for the CDR3 is TGTGCCAGCAGTGAGGTGGGACAGGGTTTCCGCGGGGGTTACGAGCAGTACTTC. It codes for CASSEVGQGFRGGYEQYF.